The rows below give T cell receptor beta chains drawn from one sample of a study of blood T cell repertoires in COVID-19. Sequencing used immunoSEQ multiplex PCR; TCRdb keeps in-frame clones, though not all of them. Counted here are 170,000 or so clones, around four fifths occurring once; the ten biggest clones make up 7%. Sequencing used peripheral blood. These receptors were taken from a woman aged 40 to 50 with COVID-19, enrolled during active disease. The CDR3 runs from the conserved cysteine through the conserved F or W. A D gene is named only where the DNA matches it firmly. The size field is filled for only some rows; it gives once, few, many or a size class.

d_call	clone_size	v_call	j_call	cdr3_aa	cdr3_nt
.	.	TRBV9	TRBJ2-1	CASSLEMTHEQFF	TGTGCCAGCAGCCTAGAGATGACTCATGAGCAGTTCTTC
TRBD1	once	TRBV18	TRBJ2-3	CASSPGTGVGTQYF	TGTGCCAGCTCACCAGGGACAGGAGTTGGTACGCAGTATTTT
.	.	TRBV28	TRBJ2-3	CASSLWGPGDGAVRDTQYF	TGTGCCAGCAGTTTATGGGGCCCGGGGGATGGGGCAGTCAGAGATACGCAGTATTTT
.	.	TRBV19	TRBJ1-5	CASSVQGGGHYRPQHF	TGTGCCAGTAGTGTTCAGGGAGGAGGGCACTATCGGCCCCAGCATTTT
TRBD2	few	TRBV2	TRBJ2-3	CASIGLKGGRGDTQYF	TGTGCCAGCATCGGACTTAAAGGCGGGAGAGGCGATACGCAGTATTTT
TRBD1	.	TRBV9	TRBJ1-6	CASSTGTGGNSPLHF	TGTGCCAGCAGCACCGGGACAGGGGGTAATTCACCCCTCCACTTT
TRBD2	.	TRBV20-1	TRBJ2-5	CSVLAEETQYF	TGCAGTGTTCTAGCGGAGGAGACCCAGTACTTC
TRBD2	.	TRBV24-1	TRBJ2-1	CATSLSGRVNEQFF	TGTGCCACCAGCCTTAGCGGGAGAGTAAATGAGCAGTTCTTC
TRBD2	.	TRBV24-1	TRBJ2-3	CATSGLAGNTDTQYF	TGTGCCACCAGTGGGCTAGCGGGAAACACAGATACGCAGTATTTT
TRBD1	.	TRBV19	TRBJ1-2	CASSTSPGQDPPFYGYTF	TGTGCCAGTAGTACCTCACCCGGACAGGACCCCCCCTTCTATGGCTACACCTTC
TRBD1	.	TRBV23-1	TRBJ2-5	CASRHWRGGRVGETQYF	TGCGCCAGCAGGCACTGGCGAGGGGGCAGAGTGGGGGAGACCCAGTACTTC
.	.	TRBV4-1	TRBJ2-7	CASSHTGQSTYEQYF	TGCGCCAGCAGCCACACAGGACAGAGCACCTACGAGCAGTACTTC
.	.	TRBV6-5	TRBJ1-1	CASNSWGDGEAFF	TGTGCCTCAAATTCGTGGGGGGACGGTGAAGCTTTCTTT
.	.	TRBV11-1	TRBJ2-7	CASSRMSGYNEQYF	TGTGCCAGCAGTCGTATGAGCGGGTACAACGAGCAGTACTTC
TRBD1	many	TRBV6-5	TRBJ1-6	CASRPGTEASPLHF	TGTGCCAGCAGGCCCGGGACAGAGGCTTCACCCCTCCACTTT
TRBD1	.	TRBV11-1	TRBJ2-5	CASSSGQGQETQYF	TGTGCCAGCAGCTCCGGACAGGGGCAAGAGACCCAGTACTTC
.	.	TRBV2	TRBJ1-5	CASNREDNQPQHF	TGTGCCAGCAATAGGGAGGACAATCAGCCCCAGCATTTT
.	.	TRBV5-4	TRBJ1-1	CASSFAVNTEAFF	TGTGCCAGCAGCTTTGCAGTTAACACTGAAGCTTTCTTT
.	.	TRBV6-6	TRBJ1-1	CARWTVNTEAFF	TGTGCCCGATGGACAGTGAACACTGAAGCTTTCTTT
.	once	TRBV5-1	TRBJ2-7	CASSPGGATYEQYF	TGCGCCAGCAGCCCCGGGGGAGCTACCTACGAGCAGTACTTC
TRBD2	.	TRBV5-1	TRBJ2-1	CASSFGASGYNEQFF	TGCGCCAGCAGCTTCGGGGCTAGCGGGTACAATGAGCAGTTCTTC
.	.	TRBV27	TRBJ1-3	CASSPTGLAWDTIYF	TGTGCCAGCAGTCCTACAGGGTTGGCGTGGGACACCATATATTTT